This TCR beta chain appears in the sequencing data of a study of control samples from healthy donors and cancer patients. Produced via immunoSEQ multiplex PCR; TCRdb's table is partial and in-frame only. Of fewer than 150,000 clones in the sample, 90% were seen once. The CDR3 runs 14 residues. Germline CDR1 is SGHDT and CDR2 is YYEEEE. V lost 0 bases and J lost 3, with 9 bases in between. Source material: blood. This clonotype originated in a man aged 18 to 30 in good health. V gene TRBV5-6 combines with J gene TRBJ1-2; D not resolved. CDR3 sequence reads: CASSLGRDDYGYTF. The CDR3 DNA reads TGTGCCAGCAGCTTGGGAAGGGATGACTATGGCTACACCTTC.